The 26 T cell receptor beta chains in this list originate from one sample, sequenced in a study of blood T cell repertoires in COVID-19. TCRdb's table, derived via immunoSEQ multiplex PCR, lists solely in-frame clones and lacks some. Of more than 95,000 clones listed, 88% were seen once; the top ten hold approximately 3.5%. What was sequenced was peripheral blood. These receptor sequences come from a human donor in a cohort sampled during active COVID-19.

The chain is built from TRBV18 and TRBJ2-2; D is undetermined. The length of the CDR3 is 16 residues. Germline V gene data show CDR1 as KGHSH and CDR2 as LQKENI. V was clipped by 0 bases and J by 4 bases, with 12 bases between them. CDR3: CASSPPTGESTGELFF. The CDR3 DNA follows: TGTGCCAGCTCACCACCTACCGGAGAAAGCACCGGGGAGCTGTTTTTT. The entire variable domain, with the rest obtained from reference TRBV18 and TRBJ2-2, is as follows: NAGVMQNPRHLVRRRGQEARLRCSPMKGHSHVYWYRQLPEEGLKFMVYLQKENIIDESGMPKERFSAEFPKEGPSILRIQQVVRGDSAAYFCASSPPTGESTGELFFGEGSRLTVL.

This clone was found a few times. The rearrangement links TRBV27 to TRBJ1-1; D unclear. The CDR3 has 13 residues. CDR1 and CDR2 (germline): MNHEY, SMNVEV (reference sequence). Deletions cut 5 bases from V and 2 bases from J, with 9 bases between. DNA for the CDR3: TGTGCCAGCAGTATCCGGGATAACACTGAAGCTTTCTTT. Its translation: CASSIRDNTEAFF.

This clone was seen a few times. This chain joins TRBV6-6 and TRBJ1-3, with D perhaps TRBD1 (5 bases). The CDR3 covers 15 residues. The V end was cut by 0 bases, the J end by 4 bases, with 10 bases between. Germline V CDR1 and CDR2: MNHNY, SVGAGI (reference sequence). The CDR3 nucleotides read TGTGCCAGCAGTTACTCAGGGGCCAGAGGAAACACCATATATTTT. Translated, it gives CASSYSGARGNTIYF.

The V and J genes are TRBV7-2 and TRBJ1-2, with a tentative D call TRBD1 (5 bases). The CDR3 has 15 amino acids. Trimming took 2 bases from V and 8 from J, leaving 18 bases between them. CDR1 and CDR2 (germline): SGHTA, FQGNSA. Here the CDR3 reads CASSLPGLRWEGYTF. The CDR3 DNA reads TGTGCCAGCAGCTTACCGGGACTCCGGTGGGAGGGCTACACCTTC.

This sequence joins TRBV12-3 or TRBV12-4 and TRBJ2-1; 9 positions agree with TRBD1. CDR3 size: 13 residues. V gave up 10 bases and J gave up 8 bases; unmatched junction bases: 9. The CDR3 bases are TGTGCCACCTCACAGGGGGCGTTTTATGAGCAGTTCTTC. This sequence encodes CATSQGAFYEQFF.

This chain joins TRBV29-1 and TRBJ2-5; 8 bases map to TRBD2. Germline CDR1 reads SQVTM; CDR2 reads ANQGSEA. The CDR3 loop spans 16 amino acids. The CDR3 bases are TGCACCATAGGTGGGGCGAGCGGGGGATCTCAAGAGACCCAGTACTTC. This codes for CTIGGASGGSQETQYF.

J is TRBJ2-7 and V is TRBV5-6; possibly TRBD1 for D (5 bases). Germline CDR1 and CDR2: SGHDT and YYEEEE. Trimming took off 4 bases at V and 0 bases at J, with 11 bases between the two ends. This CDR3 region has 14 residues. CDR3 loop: CASSLVDNSYEQYF. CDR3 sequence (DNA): TGTGCCAGCAGCCTGGTGGACAACTCCTACGAGCAGTACTTC.

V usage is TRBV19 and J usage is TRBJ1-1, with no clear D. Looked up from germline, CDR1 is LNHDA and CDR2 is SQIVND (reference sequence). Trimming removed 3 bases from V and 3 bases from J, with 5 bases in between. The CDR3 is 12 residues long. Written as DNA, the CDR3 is TGTGCCAGTAGTATCCAGGACACTGAAGCTTTCTTT. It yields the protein CASSIQDTEAFF. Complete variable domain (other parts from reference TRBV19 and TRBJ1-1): DGGITQSPKYLFRKEGQNVTLSCEQNLNHDAMYWYRQDPGQGLRLIYYSQIVNDFQKGDIAEGYSVSREKKESFPLTVTSAQKNPTAFYLCASSIQDTEAFFGQGTRLTVV.

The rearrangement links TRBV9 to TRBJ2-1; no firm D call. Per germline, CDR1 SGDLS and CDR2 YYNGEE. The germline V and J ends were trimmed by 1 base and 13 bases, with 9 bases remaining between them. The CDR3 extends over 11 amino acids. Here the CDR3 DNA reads TGTGCCAGCAGCGTATTCCCTCCCCAGTTCTTC. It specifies CASSVFPPQFF.

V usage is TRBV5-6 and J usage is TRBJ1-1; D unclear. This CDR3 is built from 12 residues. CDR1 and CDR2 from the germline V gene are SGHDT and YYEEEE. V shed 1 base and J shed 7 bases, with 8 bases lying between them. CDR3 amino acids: CASSLIHHEAFF. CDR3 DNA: TGTGCCAGCAGCTTGATTCATCATGAAGCTTTCTTT. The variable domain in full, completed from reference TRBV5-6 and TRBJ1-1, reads DAGVTQSPTHLIKTRGQQVTLRCSPKSGHDTVSWYQQALGQGPQFIFQYYEEEERQRGNFPDRFSGHQFPNYSSELNVNALLLGDSALYLCASSLIHHEAFFGQGTRLTVV.

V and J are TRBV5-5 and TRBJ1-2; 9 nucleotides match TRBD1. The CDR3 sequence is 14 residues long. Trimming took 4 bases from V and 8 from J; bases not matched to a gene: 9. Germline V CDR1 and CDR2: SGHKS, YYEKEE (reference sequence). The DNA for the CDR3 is TGTGCCAGCAGCCCCGGGACAGGGCGAGACGGCTACACCTTC. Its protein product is CASSPGTGRDGYTF.

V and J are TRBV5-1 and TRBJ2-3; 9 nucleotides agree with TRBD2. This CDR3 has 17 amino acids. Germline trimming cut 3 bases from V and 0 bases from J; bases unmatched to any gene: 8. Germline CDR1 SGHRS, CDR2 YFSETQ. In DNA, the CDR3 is TGCGCCAGCAGCTCCGGAGGCAGCGGGGGGAGCACAGATACGCAGTATTTT. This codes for CASSSGGSGGSTDTQYF.

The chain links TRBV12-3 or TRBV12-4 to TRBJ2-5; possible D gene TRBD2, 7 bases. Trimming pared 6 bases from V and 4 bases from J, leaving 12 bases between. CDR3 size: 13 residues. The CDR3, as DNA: TGTGCCAGCAGCGGGGGGCCCCTAGAGACCCAGTACTTC. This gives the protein CASSGGPLETQYF.

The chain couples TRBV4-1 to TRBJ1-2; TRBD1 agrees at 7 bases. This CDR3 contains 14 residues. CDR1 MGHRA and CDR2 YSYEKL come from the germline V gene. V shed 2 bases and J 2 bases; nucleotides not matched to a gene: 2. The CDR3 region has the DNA TGCGCCAGCAGCCAACCACAGGGGAACTATGGCTACACCTTC. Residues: CASSQPQGNYGYTF.

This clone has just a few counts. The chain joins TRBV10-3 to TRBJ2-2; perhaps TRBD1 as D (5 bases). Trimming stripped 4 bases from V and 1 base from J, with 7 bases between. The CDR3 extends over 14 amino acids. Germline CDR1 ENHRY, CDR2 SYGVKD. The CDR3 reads CAISGQQNTGELFF. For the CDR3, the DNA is TGTGCCATCAGTGGACAGCAGAACACCGGGGAGCTGTTTTTT.

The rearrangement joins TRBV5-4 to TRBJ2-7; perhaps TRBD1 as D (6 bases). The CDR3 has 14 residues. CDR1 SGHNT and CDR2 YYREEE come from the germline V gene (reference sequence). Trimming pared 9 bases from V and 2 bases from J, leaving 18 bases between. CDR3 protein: CATYTDRNPYEQYF. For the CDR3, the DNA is TGTGCCACCTACACGGACAGAAACCCCTACGAGCAGTACTTC.

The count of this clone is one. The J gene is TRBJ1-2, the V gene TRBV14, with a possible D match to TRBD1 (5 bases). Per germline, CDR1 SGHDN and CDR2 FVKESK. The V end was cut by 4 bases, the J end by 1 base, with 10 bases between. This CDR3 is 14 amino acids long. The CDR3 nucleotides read TGTGCCAGCAGCCCCCTCGGGGGTAACTATGGCTACACCTTC. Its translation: CASSPLGGNYGYTF.

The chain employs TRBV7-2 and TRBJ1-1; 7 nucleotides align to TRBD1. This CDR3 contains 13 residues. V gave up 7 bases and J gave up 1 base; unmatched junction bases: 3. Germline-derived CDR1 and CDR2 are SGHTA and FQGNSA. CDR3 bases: TGTGCCAGCACTCAGGGGGGGAACACTGAAGCTTTCTTT. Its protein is CASTQGGNTEAFF.

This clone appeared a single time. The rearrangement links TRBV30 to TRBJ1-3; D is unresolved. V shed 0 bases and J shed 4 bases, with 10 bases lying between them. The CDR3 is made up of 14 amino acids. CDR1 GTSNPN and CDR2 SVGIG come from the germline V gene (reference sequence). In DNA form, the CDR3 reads TGTGCCTGGAGTGTACGGGGTACGGGAAACACCATATATTTT. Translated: CAWSVRGTGNTIYF.

In DNA, the CDR3 is TGCGCCAGCAGCTCGACTACAGGGGAAGCTTTCTTT. Translating gives CASSSTTGEAFF. The V call is TRBV5-1, the J call TRBJ1-1; maybe TRBD1 (6 bases). The CDR3 length is 12 residues. Trimming took off 3 bases at V and 8 bases at J, with 11 bases between the two ends. Germline CDR1 and CDR2: SGHRS and YFSETQ. The whole variable domain, remainder taken from reference TRBV5-1 and TRBJ1-1, is KAGVTQTPRYLIKTRGQQVTLSCSPISGHRSVSWYQQTPGQGLQFLFEYFSETQRNKGNFPGRFSGRQFSNSRSEMNVSTLELGDSALYLCASSSTTGEAFFGQGTRLTVV.

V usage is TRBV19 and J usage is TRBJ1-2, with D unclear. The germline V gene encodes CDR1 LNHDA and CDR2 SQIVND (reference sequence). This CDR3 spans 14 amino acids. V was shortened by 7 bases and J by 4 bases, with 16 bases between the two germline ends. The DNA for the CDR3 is TGTGCCAGTAATCCCACCCGGGGTTCCTATGGCTACACCTTC. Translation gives CASNPTRGSYGYTF. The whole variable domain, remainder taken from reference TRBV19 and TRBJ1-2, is DGGITQSPKYLFRKEGQNVTLSCEQNLNHDAMYWYRQDPGQGLRLIYYSQIVNDFQKGDIAEGYSVSREKKESFPLTVTSAQKNPTAFYLCASNPTRGSYGYTFGSGTRLTVV.

Here the CDR3 DNA reads TGTGCCAGCTCACCACCGACAGGGGCCATCTACGAGCAGTACTTC. Protein sequence: CASSPPTGAIYEQYF. This chain joins TRBV18 and TRBJ2-7; TRBD1 matches 8 bases. The CDR3 has 15 amino acids. With 0 bases clipped from V and 3 bases from J, the junction kept 4 bases outside the gene matches. CDR1 KGHSH and CDR2 LQKENI come from the germline V gene.

CDR3 in DNA: TGTGCCAGCAGCTTAACTAGAAGCTACGAGCAGTACTTC. Translating it yields CASSLTRSYEQYF. The rearrangement links TRBV11-1 to TRBJ2-7, with D perhaps matching TRBD2 (5 bases). Germline CDR1 reads SGHAT; CDR2 reads FQDESV (reference sequence). V was clipped by 2 bases and J by 3 bases, with 8 bases between them. This CDR3 has 13 amino acids. The variable domain in full, with the rest retrieved from reference TRBV11-1 and TRBJ2-7, is EAEVAQSPRYKITEKSQAVAFWCDPISGHATLYWYRQILGQGPELLVQFQDESVVDDSQLPKDRFSAERLKGVDSTLKIQPAELGDSAMYLCASSLTRSYEQYFGPGTRLTVT.

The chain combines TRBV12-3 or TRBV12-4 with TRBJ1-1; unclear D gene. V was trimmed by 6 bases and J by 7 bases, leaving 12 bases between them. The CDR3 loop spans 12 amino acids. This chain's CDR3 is CASSPDKIEAFF. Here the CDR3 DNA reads TGTGCCAGCAGCCCCGACAAAATTGAAGCTTTCTTT.

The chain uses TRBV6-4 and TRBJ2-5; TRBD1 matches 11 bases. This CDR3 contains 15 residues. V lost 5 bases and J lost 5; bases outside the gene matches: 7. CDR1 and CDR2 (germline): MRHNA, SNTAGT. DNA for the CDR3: TGTGCCAGCAGTCCGCGGACAGGGGGCAAGGAGACCCAGTACTTC. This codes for CASSPRTGGKETQYF.

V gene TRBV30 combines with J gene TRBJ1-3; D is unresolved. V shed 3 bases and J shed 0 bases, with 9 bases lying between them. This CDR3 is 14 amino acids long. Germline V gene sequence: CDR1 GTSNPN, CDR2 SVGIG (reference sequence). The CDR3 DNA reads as TGTGCCTGGAGAAAAGGGAGCTCTGGAAACACCATATATTTT. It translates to CAWRKGSSGNTIYF.